Listed below are T cell receptor beta chains from one sample, sequenced in a study of blood T cell repertoires in COVID-19. Method: immunoSEQ multiplex PCR; TCRdb's copy keeps in-frame clones and lacks some. Here the sample spans about 240,000 clones, approximately 80% being singletons. Sequencing input: peripheral blood. These receptors were taken from a woman of 80 years or more with COVID-19, enrolled during active disease. CDR3s include the opening cysteine and the closing phenylalanine or tryptophan. D genes are given only for firm matches. Size is stated for part of the rows, as once, few or many counts, or as a class when the clone is expanded.

TRBV5-1,NA,TRBD2,TRBJ2-5,CASSLVAGGQETQYF,TGCGCCAGCAGCTTGGTAGCGGGGGGCCAAGAGACCCAGTACTTC
TRBV6-6,NA,TRBD1,TRBJ2-2,CASQSGGTGDTGELFF,TGTGCCAGCCAAAGCGGAGGGACAGGGGACACCGGGGAGCTGTTTTTT
TRBV30,once,NA,TRBJ1-2,CAWSDKYGYTF,TGTGCCTGGAGTGATAAATATGGCTACACCTTC
TRBV7-2,NA,NA,TRBJ1-6,CASSLMPSTRSPLHF,TGTGCCAGCAGCTTAATGCCCTCTACCCGCTCACCCCTCCACTTT
TRBV2,NA,NA,TRBJ1-5,CASSDTYNQPQHF,TGTGCCAGCAGTGACACCTACAATCAGCCCCAGCATTTT
TRBV18,NA,NA,TRBJ1-6,CASSPGLLDSPLHF,TGTGCCAGCTCACCCGGACTTCTGGATTCACCCCTCCACTTT
TRBV18,NA,NA,TRBJ2-2,CASSPRQGVGTGELFF,TGTGCCAGCTCACCACGTCAGGGTGTAGGCACCGGGGAGCTGTTTTTT
TRBV9,NA,NA,TRBJ1-3,CASTNPGIGNTIYF,TGTGCCAGCACCAACCCAGGGATTGGAAACACCATATATTTT
TRBV6-5,NA,TRBD2,TRBJ2-1,CASMSGRAGNNEQFF,TGTGCCAGCATGAGCGGGAGGGCGGGGAACAATGAGCAGTTCTTC
TRBV6-6,NA,NA,TRBJ1-1,CASANRARGNTEAFF,TGTGCCAGCGCAAACAGGGCCAGGGGGAACACTGAAGCTTTCTTT
TRBV30,NA,NA,TRBJ1-3,CACGGGQAGNTIYF,TGTGCCTGTGGGGGGGGACAAGCTGGAAACACCATATATTTT
TRBV7-9,once,TRBD1,TRBJ1-5,CASSLGTGGSNQPQHF,TGTGCCAGCAGCCTCGGGACAGGGGGCTCCAATCAGCCCCAGCATTTT
TRBV19,NA,NA,TRBJ1-6,CASSIAGGTNSPLHF,TGTGCCAGTAGTATAGCCGGGGGGACTAATTCACCCCTCCACTTT
TRBV5-8,few,NA,TRBJ1-6,CASSFGQINNSPLHF,TGTGCCAGCAGCTTCGGACAGATAAATAATTCACCCCTCCACTTT
TRBV2,NA,NA,TRBJ1-2,CASSGGNNGYTF,TGTGCCAGCAGTGGAGGGAATAATGGCTACACCTTC
TRBV4-1,NA,NA,TRBJ2-5,CASSQEARTQYF,TGCGCCAGCAGCCAAGAAGCGAGGACCCAGTACTTC
TRBV7-2,few,NA,TRBJ1-1,CASSWQGSGTEAFF,TGTGCCAGCAGCTGGCAGGGGAGCGGTACTGAAGCTTTCTTT
TRBV11-3,once,TRBD1,TRBJ2-1,CASSLGVGGSGDEQFF,TGTGCCAGCAGCTTAGGGGTAGGGGGCAGTGGCGATGAGCAGTTCTTC
TRBV7-8,NA,NA,TRBJ1-4,CASSSGGVGEKLFF,TGTGCCAGCAGCTCCGGAGGTGTTGGAGAAAAACTGTTTTTT
TRBV9,NA,NA,TRBJ1-5,CASSVGEPYQPQHF,TGTGCCAGCAGCGTGGGCGAGCCTTATCAGCCCCAGCATTTT
TRBV28,few,NA,TRBJ1-5,CASRPGGEVQPQHF,TGTGCCAGCAGACCTGGGGGGGAAGTCCAGCCCCAGCATTTT
TRBV12-3/TRBV12-4,NA,NA,TRBJ1-6,CASSTFEDSPLHF,TGTGCCAGCAGCACTTTTGAGGATTCACCCCTCCACTTT
TRBV9,few,TRBD1,TRBJ2-5,CASSSTGGIGETQYF,TGTGCCAGCAGCTCTACAGGGGGCATCGGGGAGACCCAGTACTTC
TRBV28,once,TRBD1,TRBJ2-7,CASNPTRTGRSYEQYF,TGTGCCAGCAACCCGACCCGGACAGGGCGATCGTACGAGCAGTACTTC
TRBV2,NA,NA,TRBJ2-5,CASSERQGLFAQYF,TGTGCCAGCAGTGAGCGGCAGGGGCTTTTCGCCCAGTACTTC
TRBV6-5,NA,TRBD2,TRBJ2-6,CASSFGRTSGANVLTF,TGTGCCAGCAGTTTCGGGAGGACATCTGGGGCCAACGTCCTGACTTTC
TRBV29-1,NA,TRBD1,TRBJ2-1,CSVTGGPFSYNEQFF,TGCAGCGTCACAGGGGGGCCTTTCTCCTACAATGAGCAGTTCTTC
TRBV9,few,NA,TRBJ2-7,CASSVEDGSYEQYF,TGTGCCAGCAGCGTAGAAGACGGGTCCTACGAGCAGTACTTC
TRBV9,NA,TRBD2,TRBJ2-2,CASSVASGNTGELFF,TGTGCCAGCAGCGTAGCTAGCGGCAACACCGGGGAGCTGTTTTTT
TRBV7-6,NA,NA,TRBJ1-2,CASSLSSGYTF,TGTGCCAGCAGCTTGAGTAGTGGCTACACCTTC
TRBV4-1,NA,NA,TRBJ2-3,CASSQDHRGGIGTDTQYF,TGCGCCAGCAGCCAAGACCACCGTGGCGGGATCGGGACAGATACGCAGTATTTT
TRBV18,NA,NA,TRBJ2-3,CASSPGPLDTQYF,TGTGCCAGCTCACCAGGGCCGTTGGATACGCAGTATTTT
TRBV7-2,NA,NA,TRBJ2-2,CASSLVTANTGELFF,TGTGCCAGCAGCTTAGTAACAGCGAACACCGGGGAGCTGTTTTTT
TRBV6-6,NA,TRBD1,TRBJ1-1,CASSSGQPNTEAFF,TGTGCCAGCAGCTCGGGACAGCCGAACACTGAAGCTTTCTTT
TRBV7-9,NA,NA,TRBJ1-5,CASSLVQGQPQHF,TGTGCCAGCAGCTTAGTCCAGGGTCAGCCCCAGCATTTT
TRBV20-1,NA,TRBD2,TRBJ2-7,CSASGLREGQYEQYF,TGCAGTGCTAGTGGGCTGCGGGAGGGCCAGTACGAGCAGTACTTC
TRBV6-2/TRBV6-3,once,TRBD1,TRBJ1-2,CASSYSTLKGAGYTF,TGTGCCAGCAGTTACTCGACTTTGAAGGGGGCTGGCTACACCTTC
TRBV9,NA,NA,TRBJ1-2,CASSPRSFGYGYTF,TGTGCCAGCAGCCCGCGGTCTTTTGGCTATGGCTACACCTTC
TRBV11-3,NA,NA,TRBJ1-1,CASSSRFRTEAFF,TGTGCCAGCAGCTCGAGGTTTCGCACTGAAGCTTTCTTT
TRBV6-5,NA,NA,TRBJ1-1,CASSYSPRFMNTEAFF,TGTGCCAGCAGTTACAGCCCCCGGTTCATGAACACTGAAGCTTTCTTT
TRBV28,few,TRBD1,TRBJ1-1,CASSLKGQGVRWAFF,TGTGCCAGCAGTTTAAAGGGACAGGGGGTGCGGTGGGCTTTCTTT
TRBV6-1,NA,TRBD1,TRBJ1-2,CASSELGQDLSGYTF,TGTGCCAGCAGTGAACTAGGACAGGACCTTTCTGGCTACACCTTC
TRBV28,NA,TRBD1,TRBJ2-3,CASSLPGTGADTQYF,TGTGCCAGCAGTTTGCCCGGGACAGGGGCAGATACGCAGTATTTT
TRBV5-1,NA,NA,TRBJ1-2,CASSLNGRDGYTF,TGCGCCAGCAGCTTAAATGGGAGGGATGGCTACACCTTC
TRBV7-2,NA,TRBD1,TRBJ2-3,CASSLEARGHTQYF,TGTGCCAGCAGCTTAGAGGCCAGGGGGCATACGCAGTATTTT
TRBV28,NA,TRBD2,TRBJ2-1,CAALGLVPLYNEQFF,TGTGCCGCATTAGGACTAGTCCCTTTATACAATGAGCAGTTCTTC
TRBV7-9,NA,NA,TRBJ1-1,CASSLGPGSNTEAFF,TGTGCCAGCAGTCTAGGGCCAGGGTCGAACACTGAAGCTTTCTTT
TRBV28,once,TRBD1,TRBJ1-1,CASSLGGQGNTEAFF,TGTGCCAGCAGTTTAGGCGGACAGGGGAACACTGAAGCTTTCTTT
TRBV7-9,few,NA,TRBJ1-4,CASSLGVQNREKLFF,TGTGCCAGCAGCTTAGGTGTACAGAATAGAGAAAAACTGTTTTTT
TRBV18,NA,NA,TRBJ1-2,CASSPPGTLNYGYTF,TGTGCCAGCTCACCACCGGGGACACTTAACTATGGCTACACCTTC
TRBV9,NA,NA,TRBJ1-3,CASSVEGVGNTIYF,TGTGCCAGCAGCGTAGAGGGGGTTGGAAACACCATATATTTT
TRBV5-1,few,TRBD1,TRBJ1-3,CASSQSGGLNTIYF,TGCGCCAGCAGCCAATCAGGGGGACTAAACACCATATATTTT
TRBV30,once,TRBD1,TRBJ1-2,CAWSNRDRLNYGYTF,TGTGCCTGGAGTAACCGGGACAGGCTCAACTATGGCTACACCTTC
TRBV15,NA,NA,TRBJ2-7,CATSRERGTYEQYF,TGTGCCACCAGCAGAGAAAGGGGGACCTACGAGCAGTACTTC